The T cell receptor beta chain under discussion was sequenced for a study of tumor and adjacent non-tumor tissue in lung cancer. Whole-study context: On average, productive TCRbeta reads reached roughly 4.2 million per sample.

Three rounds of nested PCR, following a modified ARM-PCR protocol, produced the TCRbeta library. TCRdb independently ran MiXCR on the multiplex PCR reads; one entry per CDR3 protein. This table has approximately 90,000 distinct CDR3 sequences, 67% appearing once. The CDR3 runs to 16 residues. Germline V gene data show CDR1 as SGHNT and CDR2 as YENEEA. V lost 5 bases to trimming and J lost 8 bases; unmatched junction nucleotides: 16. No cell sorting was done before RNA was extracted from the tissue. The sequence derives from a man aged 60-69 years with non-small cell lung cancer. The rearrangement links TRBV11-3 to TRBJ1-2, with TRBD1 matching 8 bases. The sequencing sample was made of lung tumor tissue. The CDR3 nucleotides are TGTGCCAGCAGCGTAATGGGACAGGCCAGGGACAGGGGCTACACCTTC. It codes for CASSVMGQARDRGYTF.